The rows below give T cell receptor beta chains drawn from one sample of a study of breast tumors, draining lymph nodes, adjacent tissues. TCRdb re-called the multiplex PCR reads through MiXCR, storing one row per CDR3 protein. The repertoire consists of roughly 80,000 distinct CDR3 sequences, with about 21% occurring once and the leading ten covering about 2.5%. The sample was axillary lymph node tissue. These receptors all stem from a female donor with breast cancer. Some clones in this sample may be carry-over from other donors' samples. CDR3s include the opening cysteine and the closing phenylalanine or tryptophan. Fields, in order: D gene, V gene, J gene, clone size, CDR3 DNA, CDR3 protein. D genes are given only for firm matches. The size of a clone is reported for some rows only, either as once, few or many, or as a class for expanded clones.

TRBD2,TRBV5-4,TRBJ2-4,NA,TGTGCCAGCAGCCTCACGTCGGACGGGGGGAACATTCAGTACTTC,CASSLTSDGGNIQYF
NA,TRBV24-1,TRBJ2-1,many,TGTGCCACCAGGCCAGGGGGGGCCAGCGATGAGCAGTTCTTC,CATRPGGASDEQFF
TRBD2,TRBV4-2,TRBJ2-5,many,TGTGCCAGCAGCCAAGATGAGCGGGAGGCCGAGACCCAGTACTTC,CASSQDEREAETQYF
TRBD1,TRBV6-6,TRBJ2-5,many,TGTGCCAGCAGGGGGACAGGTACCTGGGAGACCCAGTACTTC,CASRGTGTWETQYF
NA,TRBV12-5,TRBJ2-4,NA,TGTGCTAGTGGTTTGAACAGGGCCCAAAACATTCAGTACTTC,CASGLNRAQNIQYF
TRBD1,TRBV20-1,TRBJ2-7,many,TGCAGTGCTAGACCCCCCCGGACAGGGATTTCCTACGAGCAGTACTTC,CSARPPRTGISYEQYF
NA,TRBV20-1,TRBJ1-6,many,TGCAGTGCTGGTGAGGTCGATTTTAATTCACCCCTCCACTTT,CSAGEVDFNSPLHF
NA,TRBV24-1,TRBJ2-3,many,TGTGCCACCAGTGATATTACTAGGACTAGCACAGATACGCAGTATTTT,CATSDITRTSTDTQYF
NA,TRBV24-1,TRBJ2-3,many,TGTGCCACCAGTTCGACGGTGAGGGGTACGCAGTATTTT,CATSSTVRGTQYF
NA,TRBV4-1,TRBJ1-2,once,TGCGCCAGCCGGGAACAGGGAGCAGATGGCTACACCTTC,CASREQGADGYTF
TRBD1,TRBV5-8,TRBJ2-3,many,TGTGCCAGCAGCTTGAGGGCAGGGGGAACAGATACGCAGTATTTT,CASSLRAGGTDTQYF
NA,TRBV5-5,TRBJ2-7,many,TGTGCCAGCACCCCCTCCCCGCCCGGGGATTCCTTCCGCGAGCAGTACTTC,CASTPSPPGDSFREQYF
TRBD1,TRBV5-1,TRBJ2-5,many,TGCGCCAGCAGCCCCACAGGGGGCGGAGAGACCCAGTACTTC,CASSPTGGGETQYF
NA,TRBV29-1,TRBJ2-5,many,TGCAGCGTCGACGCCAGGCTCGCCTCCCAAGAGACCCAGTACTTC,CSVDARLASQETQYF
NA,TRBV20-1,TRBJ2-5,many,TGCAGTGCTAGTTTTGGCGTTGGGCAAGAGACCCAGTACTTC,CSASFGVGQETQYF
TRBD1,TRBV4-3,TRBJ2-5,many,TGCGCCAGCAGCCAAGAACTGGACAGGGAAGAGACCCAGTACTTC,CASSQELDREETQYF
NA,TRBV18,TRBJ1-2,NA,TGTGCCAGCTCACCACCCCAGGGTCGAGGCTACACCTTC,CASSPPQGRGYTF
NA,TRBV4-3,TRBJ2-2,NA,TGCGCCAGCAGCCAAGCCCCGGGGGACACCGGGGAGCTGTTTTTT,CASSQAPGDTGELFF
TRBD2,TRBV12-3/TRBV12-4,TRBJ2-1,many,TGTGCCAGCAGTCTCGGACTAGCGGGATTAGATGAGCAGTTCTTC,CASSLGLAGLDEQFF